Judged by abundance, the clone carrying this T cell receptor beta chain is medium-sized. The data were obtained in a study of OX40 agonist ivuxolimab in advanced cancers. Assay: immunoSEQ multiplex PCR; the TCRdb copy retains only in-frame clones and omits some. The profile shows about 23,000 clones, roughly 80% of them singletons. The CDR3 runs to 14 residues. Per germline, CDR1 PRHDT and CDR2 FYEKMQ (reference sequence). The J segment lost 3 bases and the V segment lost 6 bases, leaving 6 bases of the junction unmatched. This clonotype originated in an adult with an advanced solid tumor such as melanoma, head and neck, liver or kidney cancer. This chain joins TRBV13 and TRBJ1-1; 8 bases are a match to TRBD1. Source: CD4+ or CD8+ T cells sorted from blood, taken in a trial of the OX40 agonist ivuxolimab. Here the CDR3 reads CASSIRGLDTEAFF. CDR3 in DNA: TGTGCCAGCAGTATCAGGGGGCTGGACACTGAAGCTTTCTTT.